A selection of T cell receptor beta chains follows, all from one sample in a study of blood T cell repertoires in COVID-19. Assay used: immunoSEQ multiplex PCR; TCRdb lists only in-frame clones, some missing. The table shows approximately 230,000 clones, with approximately 79% occurring only once. The material sequenced was peripheral blood. These receptors were taken from a woman older than 75 with active or convalescent COVID-19. Both conserved end residues are part of each CDR3. The order of the fields is V gene, clone size, J gene, D gene, CDR3 protein, CDR3 DNA. The D gene is left open where the match is weak. Not all rows give a size; the values are once, few, many and, for expanded clones, a class.

v_gene: TRBV3-1/TRBV3-2; abundance: .; j_gene: TRBJ1-2; d_gene: .; CDR3aa: CASSQANRVLPGDYGYTF; CDR3nt: TGTGCCAGCAGCCAAGCTAACAGGGTCCTACCTGGGGACTATGGCTACACCTTC
v_gene: TRBV11-3; abundance: .; j_gene: TRBJ2-7; d_gene: TRBD2; CDR3aa: CASSLGASGGYEQYF; CDR3nt: TGTGCCAGCAGCTTAGGAGCTAGCGGGGGCTACGAGCAGTACTTC
v_gene: TRBV29-1; abundance: few; j_gene: TRBJ2-1; d_gene: TRBD2; CDR3aa: CSVRTSGRVSYNEQFF; CDR3nt: TGCAGCGTTCGGACTAGCGGGAGGGTTAGCTACAATGAGCAGTTCTTC
v_gene: TRBV2; abundance: once; j_gene: TRBJ1-1; d_gene: TRBD1; CDR3aa: CASRINRGSMNTEAFF; CDR3nt: TGTGCCAGCAGGATTAACAGGGGTTCCATGAACACTGAAGCTTTCTTT
v_gene: TRBV30; abundance: .; j_gene: TRBJ1-5; d_gene: .; CDR3aa: CAWAPATGQSQHF; CDR3nt: TGTGCCTGGGCCCCCGCGACAGGCCAGTCCCAGCATTTT
v_gene: TRBV27; abundance: .; j_gene: TRBJ2-7; d_gene: TRBD2; CDR3aa: CASSPRGSGTYEQYF; CDR3nt: TGTGCCAGCAGTCCCCGGGGTAGCGGGACTTACGAGCAGTACTTC
v_gene: TRBV28; abundance: .; j_gene: TRBJ2-1; d_gene: TRBD1; CDR3aa: CASSPGQGYNEQFF; CDR3nt: TGTGCCAGCAGTCCGGGACAGGGGTACAATGAGCAGTTCTTC
v_gene: TRBV3-1/TRBV3-2; abundance: .; j_gene: TRBJ1-2; d_gene: .; CDR3aa: CASSRKQGRDGYTF; CDR3nt: TGTGCCAGCAGCCGGAAACAGGGAAGGGATGGCTACACCTTC
v_gene: TRBV6-6; abundance: few; j_gene: TRBJ1-5; d_gene: .; CDR3aa: CASRYKGRDQPQHF; CDR3nt: TGTGCCAGCAGATACAAGGGGAGGGATCAGCCCCAGCATTTT
v_gene: TRBV5-1; abundance: few; j_gene: TRBJ2-3; d_gene: TRBD2; CDR3aa: CASSWGGRTDTQYF; CDR3nt: TGCGCCAGCAGCTGGGGGGGTCGCACAGATACGCAGTATTTT